This T cell receptor (beta chain) was identified in a study of blood T cell repertoires in COVID-19. Participants, about 18 to 90 years old, spanned approximately 25 US areas. Using immunoSEQ multiplex PCR, the repertoire was profiled, and TCRdb retains in-frame clones only, with some absent. The sample contains more than 300,000 clones, roughly 89% of which appear only once. This CDR3 region has 12 residues. After removal of 3 bases from V and 12 bases from J, the junction contained 6 bases not matched to a gene. Germline V CDR1 and CDR2: SGHNT, YYREEE (reference sequence). This TCR was recovered from a woman in her 30s who had recovered from COVID-19. The chain has TRBV5-4 and TRBJ2-7, with 10 bases fitting TRBD2. Sample: PBMCs or T cells enriched from blood (not recorded which). In DNA form, the CDR3 reads TGTGCCAGCAGCTGGGGGACTAGCGACCCGTACTTC. Encoded protein: CASSWGTSDPYF.